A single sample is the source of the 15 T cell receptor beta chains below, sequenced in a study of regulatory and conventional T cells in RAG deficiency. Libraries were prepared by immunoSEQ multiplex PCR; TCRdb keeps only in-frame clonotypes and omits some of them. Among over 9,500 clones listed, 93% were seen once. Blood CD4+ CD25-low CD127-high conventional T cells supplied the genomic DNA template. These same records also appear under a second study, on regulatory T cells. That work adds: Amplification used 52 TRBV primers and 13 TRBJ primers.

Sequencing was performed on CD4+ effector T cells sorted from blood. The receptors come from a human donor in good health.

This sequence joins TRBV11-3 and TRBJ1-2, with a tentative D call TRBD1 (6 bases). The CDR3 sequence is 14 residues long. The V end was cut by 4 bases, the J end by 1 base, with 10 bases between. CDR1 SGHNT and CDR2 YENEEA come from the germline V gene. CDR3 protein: CASSCKGVNYGYTF. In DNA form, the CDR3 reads TGTGCCAGCAGCTGTAAGGGGGTTAACTATGGCTACACCTTC.

The CDR3 sequence is CASSGQPRNTGELFF. DNA of the CDR3: TGTGCCAGCAGTGGACAGCCCAGGAACACCGGGGAGCTGTTTTTT. The chain carries TRBV27 and TRBJ2-2; weak D call: TRBD1 (6 bases). Trimming took off 5 bases at V and 1 base at J, with 11 bases between the two ends. Looked up from germline, CDR1 is MNHEY and CDR2 is SMNVEV (reference sequence). The CDR3 length is 15 residues.

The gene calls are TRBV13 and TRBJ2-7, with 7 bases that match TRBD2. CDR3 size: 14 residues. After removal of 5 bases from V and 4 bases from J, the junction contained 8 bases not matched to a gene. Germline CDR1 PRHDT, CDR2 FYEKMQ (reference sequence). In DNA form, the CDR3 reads TGTGCCAGCAGCCCAAGACGGGGGGTTTACGAGCAGTACTTC. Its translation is CASSPRRGVYEQYF.

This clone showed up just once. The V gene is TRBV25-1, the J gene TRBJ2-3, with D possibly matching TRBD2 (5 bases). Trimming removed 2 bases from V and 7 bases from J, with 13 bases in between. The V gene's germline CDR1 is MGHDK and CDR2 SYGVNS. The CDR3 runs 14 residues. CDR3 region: CASSELGGANTQYF. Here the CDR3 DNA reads TGTGCCAGCAGTGAACTAGGAGGCGCGAATACGCAGTATTTT.

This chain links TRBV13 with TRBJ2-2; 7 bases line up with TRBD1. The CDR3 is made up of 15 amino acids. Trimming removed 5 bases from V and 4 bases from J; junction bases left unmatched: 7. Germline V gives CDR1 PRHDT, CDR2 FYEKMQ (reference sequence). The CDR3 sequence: CASSKPGQITGELFF. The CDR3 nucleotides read TGTGCCAGCAGCAAACCGGGACAGATCACCGGGGAGCTGTTTTTT. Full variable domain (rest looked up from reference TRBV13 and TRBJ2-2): AAGVIQSPRHLIKEKRETATLKCYPIPRHDTVYWYQQGPGQDPQFLISFYEKMQSDKGSIPDRFSAQQFSDYHSELNMSSLELGDSALYFCASSKPGQITGELFFGEGSRLTVL.

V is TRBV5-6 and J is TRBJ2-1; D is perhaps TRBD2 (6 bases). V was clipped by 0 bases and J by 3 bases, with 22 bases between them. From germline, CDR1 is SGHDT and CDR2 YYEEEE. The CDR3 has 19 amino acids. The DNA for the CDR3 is TGTGCCAGCAGCTTGGCTTTGACCCGCGGGACGGGGCACTACAATGAGCAGTTCTTC. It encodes CASSLALTRGTGHYNEQFF.

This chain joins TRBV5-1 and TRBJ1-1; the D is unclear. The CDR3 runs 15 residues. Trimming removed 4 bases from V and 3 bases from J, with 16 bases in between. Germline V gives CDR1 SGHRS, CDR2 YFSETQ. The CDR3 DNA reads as TGCGCCAGCAGCCTAAGTCCCCAGTGGGACACTGAAGCTTTCTTT. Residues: CASSLSPQWDTEAFF.

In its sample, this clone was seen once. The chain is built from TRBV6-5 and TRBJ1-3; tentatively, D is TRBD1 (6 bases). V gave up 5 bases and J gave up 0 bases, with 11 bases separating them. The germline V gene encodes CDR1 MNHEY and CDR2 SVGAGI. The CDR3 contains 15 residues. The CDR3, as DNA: TGTGCCAGCAGTCGAGCGGGACACTCTGGAAACACCATATATTTT. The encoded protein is CASSRAGHSGNTIYF.

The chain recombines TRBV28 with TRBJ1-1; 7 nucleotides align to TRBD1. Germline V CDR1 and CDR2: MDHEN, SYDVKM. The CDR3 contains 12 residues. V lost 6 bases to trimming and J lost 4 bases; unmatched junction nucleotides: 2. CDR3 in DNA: TGTGCCAGCAGGACAGGGAGCACTGAAGCTTTCTTT. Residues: CASRTGSTEAFF.

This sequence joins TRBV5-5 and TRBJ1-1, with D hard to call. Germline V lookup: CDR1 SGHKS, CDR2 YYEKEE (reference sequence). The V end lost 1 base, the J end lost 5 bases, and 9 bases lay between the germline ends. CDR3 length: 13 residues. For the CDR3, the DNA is TGTGCCAGCAGCTTGACGTTGGTTACTGAAGCTTTCTTT. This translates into CASSLTLVTEAFF. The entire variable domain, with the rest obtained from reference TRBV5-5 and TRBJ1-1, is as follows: DAGVTQSPTHLIKTRGQQVTLRCSPISGHKSVSWYQQVLGQGPQFIFQYYEKEERGRGNFPDRFSARQFPNYSSELNVNALLLGDSALYLCASSLTLVTEAFFGQGTRLTVV.

The CDR3 nucleotides are TGTGCCAGCAGCCCACAGGGGGTGACAGCGGCCTACGAGCAGTACTTC. Protein sequence: CASSPQGVTAAYEQYF. The gene calls are TRBV9 and TRBJ2-7; TRBD1 aligns across 8 bases. The trim removed 4 bases at V and 2 bases at J, leaving 11 bases unmatched. The CDR3 contains 16 residues. Germline assignment: CDR1 SGDLS and CDR2 YYNGEE.

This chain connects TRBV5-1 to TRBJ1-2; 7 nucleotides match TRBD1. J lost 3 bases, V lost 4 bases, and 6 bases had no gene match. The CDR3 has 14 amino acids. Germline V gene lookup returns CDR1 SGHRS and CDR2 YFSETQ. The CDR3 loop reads CASSKGQKDYGYTF. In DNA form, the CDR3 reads TGCGCCAGCAGCAAGGGACAGAAAGACTATGGCTACACCTTC.

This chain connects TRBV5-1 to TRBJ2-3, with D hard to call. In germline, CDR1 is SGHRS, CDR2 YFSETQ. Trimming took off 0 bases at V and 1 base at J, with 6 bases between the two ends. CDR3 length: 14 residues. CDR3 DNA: TGCGCCAGCAGCTTGGGACACGGCACAGATACGCAGTATTTT. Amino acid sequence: CASSLGHGTDTQYF. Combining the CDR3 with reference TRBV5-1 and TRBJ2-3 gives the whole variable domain KAGVTQTPRYLIKTRGQQVTLSCSPISGHRSVSWYQQTPGQGLQFLFEYFSETQRNKGNFPGRFSGRQFSNSRSEMNVSTLELGDSALYLCASSLGHGTDTQYFGPGTRLTVL.

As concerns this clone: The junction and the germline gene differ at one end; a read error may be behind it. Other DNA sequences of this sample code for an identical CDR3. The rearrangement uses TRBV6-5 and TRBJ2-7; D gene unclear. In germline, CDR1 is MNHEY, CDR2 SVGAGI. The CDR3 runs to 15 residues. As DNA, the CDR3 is TGTGCCAGCAGCTCCTCCCATCGCGGCTCCTACGAGCAATACTTC. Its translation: CASSSSHRGSYEQYF.

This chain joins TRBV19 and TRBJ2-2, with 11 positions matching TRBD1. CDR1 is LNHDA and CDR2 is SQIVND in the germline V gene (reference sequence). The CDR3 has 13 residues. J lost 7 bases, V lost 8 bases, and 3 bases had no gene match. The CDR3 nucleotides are TGTGCCAGTCGGGACAGGGGGGTCGGGGAGCTGTTTTTT. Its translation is CASRDRGVGELFF.